This TCR beta chain emerged from a study of human T cells and chemical hapten exposure. Study-wide background: Once 0.01% DPC had been applied to the upper back by patch test, readings were taken at 6 days. Study observations and caveats: With alopecia, donors may have immune responses unlike healthy people's. No alteration of TCRs above 1 in 1000 frequency was seen with DPC sensitization.

Germline CDR1 is LGHNA and CDR2 is YSLEER. The CDR3 runs to 14 residues. Trimming shortened V by 0 bases and J by 0 bases, and 5 bases separated the two germline ends. The table lists this clonotype with a count of one. Its target is not known. TCRdb fed the RACE reads into MiXCR, producing one record per CDR3 protein. The sample holds roughly 100,000 distinct CDR3 sequences, under 40% seen once. Time point reported: patch test 3, about 24 weeks after DPC sensitization. As to treatment: therapeutic diphenylcyclopropenone sensitization with weekly scalp DPC. Every donor had alopecia and was 18 to 70 years old; all were suitable for DPC.

This specimen consisted of whole blood, obtained in connection with sensitization to the hapten diphenylcyclopropenone (DPC). The receptor comes from a man between 35 and 55 years old with alopecia areata. Some clones in this sample may be carry-over from other donors' samples. The rearrangement joins TRBV4-3 to TRBJ2-5; D call uncertain. The CDR3 spells CASSQDLNQETQYF. The CDR3 coding sequence is TGCGCCAGCAGCCAAGATCTCAACCAAGAGACCCAGTACTTC.